In this sample, the clone carrying this TCR beta chain turned up once. The sample is drawn from a study of blood T cell repertoires in COVID-19. Study-level information: Acute and convalescent COVID-19 specimens originated in the United States, Italy and Spain. T cells, B-cell-depleted T cells, or PBMCs supplied cDNA or gDNA.

The germline gives CDR1 SGHRS, CDR2 YFSETQ. V was pared by 4 bases and J by 7 bases, with 8 bases of the junction left unmatched. The CDR3 contains 15 residues. Authors' data handling: Estimated nucleated cell counts came from reference gene primer amplification. TCRdb's copy holds only in-frame clones and misses some; the assay was immunoSEQ multiplex PCR. V and J calls and clone size are as listed in that table; D and trimming were resolved from the DNA. The repertoire holds 200,000 or so clones, with around 84% as singletons. This clonotype was obtained from a human donor in a cohort sampled during active COVID-19. The sequencing sample was made of peripheral blood. The rearrangement joins TRBV5-1 to TRBJ2-1, with 10 positions matching TRBD1. In nucleotides, the CDR3 is TGCGCCAGCAGCCCAGACAGGGGGCCACCTAATGAGCAGTTCTTC. It codes for CASSPDRGPPNEQFF.